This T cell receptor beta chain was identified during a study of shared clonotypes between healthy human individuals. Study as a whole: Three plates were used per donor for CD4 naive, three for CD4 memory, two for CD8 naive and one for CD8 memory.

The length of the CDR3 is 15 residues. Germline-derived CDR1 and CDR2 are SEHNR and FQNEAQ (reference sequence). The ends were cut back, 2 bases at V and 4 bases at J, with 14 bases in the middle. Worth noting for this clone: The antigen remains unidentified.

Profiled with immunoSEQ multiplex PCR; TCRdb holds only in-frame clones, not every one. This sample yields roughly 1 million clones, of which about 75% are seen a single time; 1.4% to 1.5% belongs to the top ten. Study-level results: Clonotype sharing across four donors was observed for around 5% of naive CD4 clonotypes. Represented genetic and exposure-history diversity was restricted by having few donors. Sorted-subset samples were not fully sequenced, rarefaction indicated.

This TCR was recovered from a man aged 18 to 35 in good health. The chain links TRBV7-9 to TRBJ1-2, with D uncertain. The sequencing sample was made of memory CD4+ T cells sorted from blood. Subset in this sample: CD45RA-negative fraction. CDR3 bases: TGTGCCAGCAGCTTATCAGAAGTGGAATTCTATGGCTACACCTTC. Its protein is CASSLSEVEFYGYTF.